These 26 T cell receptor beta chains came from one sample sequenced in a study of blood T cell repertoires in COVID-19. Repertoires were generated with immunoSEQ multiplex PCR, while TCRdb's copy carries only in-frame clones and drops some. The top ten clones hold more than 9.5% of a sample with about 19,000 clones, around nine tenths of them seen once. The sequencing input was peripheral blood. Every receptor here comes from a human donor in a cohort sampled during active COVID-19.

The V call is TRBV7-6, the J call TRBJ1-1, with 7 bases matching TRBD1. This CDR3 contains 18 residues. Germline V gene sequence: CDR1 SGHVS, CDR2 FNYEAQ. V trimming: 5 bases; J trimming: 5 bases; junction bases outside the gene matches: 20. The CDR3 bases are TGTGCCAGCAGCGATCAAAAGGACAGGATCGGATTTGGAACTGAAGCTTTCTTT. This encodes CASSDQKDRIGFGTEAFF.

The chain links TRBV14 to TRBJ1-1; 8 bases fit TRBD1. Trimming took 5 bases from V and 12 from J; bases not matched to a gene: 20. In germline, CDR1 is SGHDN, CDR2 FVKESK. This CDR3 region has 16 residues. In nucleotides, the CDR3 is TGTGCCAGCAGCTTGCTCCAGGGGGCCGAAGAGGTTGTTCCTTTCTTT. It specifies CASSLLQGAEEVVPFF.

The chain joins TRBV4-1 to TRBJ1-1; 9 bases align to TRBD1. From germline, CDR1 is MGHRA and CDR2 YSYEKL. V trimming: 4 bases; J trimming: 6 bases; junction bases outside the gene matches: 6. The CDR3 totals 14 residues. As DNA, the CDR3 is TGCGCCAGCAGCCTGACAGGGGGGCCCGCTGAAGCTTTCTTT. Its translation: CASSLTGGPAEAFF.

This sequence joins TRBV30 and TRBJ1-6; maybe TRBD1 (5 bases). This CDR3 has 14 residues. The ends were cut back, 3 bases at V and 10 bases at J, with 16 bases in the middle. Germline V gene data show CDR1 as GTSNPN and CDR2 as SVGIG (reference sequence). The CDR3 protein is CAWRIFAGRSPLHF. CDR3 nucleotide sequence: TGTGCCTGGAGAATCTTCGCAGGGCGGTCACCCCTCCACTTT.

The CDR3 spells CASSRGGQGNYGYTF. In nucleotides, the CDR3 is TGTGCCAGCAGCCGCGGGGGACAGGGAAACTATGGCTACACCTTC. The rearrangement links TRBV6-2 or TRBV6-3 to TRBJ1-2; the match to TRBD1 covers 9 bases. The CDR3 is made up of 15 amino acids. Germline trimming cut 6 bases from V and 2 bases from J; bases unmatched to any gene: 7. Germline-derived CDR1 and CDR2 are MNHEY and SVGEGT.

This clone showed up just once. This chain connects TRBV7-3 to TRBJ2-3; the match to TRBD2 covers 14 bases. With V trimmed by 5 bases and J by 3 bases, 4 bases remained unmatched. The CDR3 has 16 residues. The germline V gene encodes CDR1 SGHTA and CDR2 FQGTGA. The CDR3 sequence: CASSPGTSGGTDTQYF. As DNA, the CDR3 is TGTGCCAGCAGCCCTGGGACTAGCGGGGGAACAGATACGCAGTATTTT.

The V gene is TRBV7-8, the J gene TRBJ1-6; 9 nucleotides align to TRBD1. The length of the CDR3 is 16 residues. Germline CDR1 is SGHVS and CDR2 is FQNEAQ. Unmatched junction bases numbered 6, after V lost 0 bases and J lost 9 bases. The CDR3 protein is CASSLAGQGISSPLHF. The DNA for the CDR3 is TGTGCCAGCAGCTTAGCGGGACAGGGAATAAGTTCACCCCTCCACTTT. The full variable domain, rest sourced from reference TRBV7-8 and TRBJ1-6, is GAGVSQSPRYKVAKRGQDVALRCDPISGHVSLFWYQQALGQGPEFLTYFQNEAQLDKSGLPSDRFFAERPEGSVSTLKIQRTQQEDSAVYLCASSLAGQGISSPLHFGNGTRLTVT.

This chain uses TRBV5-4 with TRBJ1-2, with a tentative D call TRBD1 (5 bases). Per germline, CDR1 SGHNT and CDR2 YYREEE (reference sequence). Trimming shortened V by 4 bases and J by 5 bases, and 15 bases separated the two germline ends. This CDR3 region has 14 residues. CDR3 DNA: TGTGCCAGCAGCGGAGGGGAGGTATCATATGGCTACACCTTC. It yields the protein CASSGGEVSYGYTF.

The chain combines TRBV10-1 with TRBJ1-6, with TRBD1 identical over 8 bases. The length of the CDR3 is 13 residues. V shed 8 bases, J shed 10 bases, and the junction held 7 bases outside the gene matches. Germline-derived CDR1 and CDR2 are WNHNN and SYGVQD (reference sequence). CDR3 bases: TGCGCCAGCGGACAGGGCGAAGAGTCACCCCTCCACTTT. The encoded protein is CASGQGEESPLHF.

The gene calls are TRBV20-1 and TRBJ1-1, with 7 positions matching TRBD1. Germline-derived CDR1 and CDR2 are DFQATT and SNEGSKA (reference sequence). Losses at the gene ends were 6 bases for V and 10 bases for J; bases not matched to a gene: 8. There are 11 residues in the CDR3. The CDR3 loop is CSALQTGRAFF. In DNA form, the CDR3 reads TGCAGTGCACTTCAGACAGGGCGAGCTTTCTTT.

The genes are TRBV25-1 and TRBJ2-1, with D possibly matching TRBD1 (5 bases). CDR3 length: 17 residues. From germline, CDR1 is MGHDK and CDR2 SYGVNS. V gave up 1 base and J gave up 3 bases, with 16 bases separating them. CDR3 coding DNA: TGTGCCAGCAGTGAATCGGCAGGTAGGGGATTCTACAATGAGCAGTTCTTC. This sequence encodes CASSESAGRGFYNEQFF.

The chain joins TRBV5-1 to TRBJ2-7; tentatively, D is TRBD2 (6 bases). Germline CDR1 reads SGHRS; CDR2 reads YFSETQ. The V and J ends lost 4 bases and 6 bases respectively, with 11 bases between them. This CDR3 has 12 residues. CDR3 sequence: CASSAGWGEQYF. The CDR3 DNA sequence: TGCGCCAGCAGCGCGGGGTGGGGCGAGCAGTACTTC.

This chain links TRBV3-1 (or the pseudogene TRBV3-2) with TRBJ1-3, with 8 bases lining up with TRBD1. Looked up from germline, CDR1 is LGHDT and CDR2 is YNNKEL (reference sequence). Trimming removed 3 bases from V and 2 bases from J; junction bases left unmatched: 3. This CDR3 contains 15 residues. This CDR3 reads CASSQQGAAGNTIYF. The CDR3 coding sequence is TGTGCCAGCAGCCAGCAGGGGGCCGCTGGAAACACCATATATTTT.

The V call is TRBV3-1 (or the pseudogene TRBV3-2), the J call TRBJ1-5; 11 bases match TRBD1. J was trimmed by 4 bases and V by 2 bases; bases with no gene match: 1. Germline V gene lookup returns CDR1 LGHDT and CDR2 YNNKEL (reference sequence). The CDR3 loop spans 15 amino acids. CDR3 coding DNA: TGTGCCAGCAGCCAACGGGACAGGGGGAATCAGCCCCAGCATTTT. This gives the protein CASSQRDRGNQPQHF.

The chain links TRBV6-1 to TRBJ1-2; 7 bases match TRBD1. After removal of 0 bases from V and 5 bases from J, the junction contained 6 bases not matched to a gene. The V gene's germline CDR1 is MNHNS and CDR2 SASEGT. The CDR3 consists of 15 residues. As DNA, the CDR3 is TGTGCCAGCAGTGAAGCTAGGGACAGCAGTTATGGCTACACCTTC. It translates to CASSEARDSSYGYTF.

The CDR3: CSVVTGTGRTDTQYF. In nucleotides, the CDR3 is TGCAGCGTGGTAACCGGGACAGGGCGCACAGATACGCAGTATTTT. The chain uses TRBV29-1 and TRBJ2-3, with 9 positions matching TRBD1. V lost 6 bases to trimming and J lost 1 base; unmatched junction nucleotides: 8. The CDR3 has 15 residues. Germline values: CDR1 SQVTM, CDR2 ANQGSEA.

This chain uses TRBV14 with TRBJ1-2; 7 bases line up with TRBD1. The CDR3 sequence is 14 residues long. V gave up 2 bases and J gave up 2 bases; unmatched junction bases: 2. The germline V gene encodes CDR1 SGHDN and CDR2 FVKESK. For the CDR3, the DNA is TGTGCCAGCAGCCAATTGGGACAGAACTATGGCTACACCTTC. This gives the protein CASSQLGQNYGYTF.

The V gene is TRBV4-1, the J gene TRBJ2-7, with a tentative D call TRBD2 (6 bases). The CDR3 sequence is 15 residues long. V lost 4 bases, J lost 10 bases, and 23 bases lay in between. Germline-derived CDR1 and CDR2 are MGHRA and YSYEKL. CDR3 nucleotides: TGCGCCAGCAGCCCCCAGTGGGGCGGGGTCCCCGTTCAGTACTTC. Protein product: CASSPQWGGVPVQYF.

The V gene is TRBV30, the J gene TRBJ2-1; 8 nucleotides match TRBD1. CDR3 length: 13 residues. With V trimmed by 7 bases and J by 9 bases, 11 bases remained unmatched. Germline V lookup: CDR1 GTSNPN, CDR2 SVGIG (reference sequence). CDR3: CAYWTGLAAEQFF. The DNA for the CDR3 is TGTGCCTATTGGACAGGGCTGGCAGCTGAGCAGTTCTTC.

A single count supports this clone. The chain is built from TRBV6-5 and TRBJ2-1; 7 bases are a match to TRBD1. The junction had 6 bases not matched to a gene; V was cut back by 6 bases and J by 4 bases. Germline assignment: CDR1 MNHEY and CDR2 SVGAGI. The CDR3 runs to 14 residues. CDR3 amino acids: CASSRQGSYNEQFF. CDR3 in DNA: TGTGCCAGCAGCAGACAGGGATCTTACAATGAGCAGTTCTTC.

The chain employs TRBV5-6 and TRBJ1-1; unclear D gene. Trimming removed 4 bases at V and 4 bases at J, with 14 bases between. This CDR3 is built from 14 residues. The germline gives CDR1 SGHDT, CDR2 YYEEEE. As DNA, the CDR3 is TGTGCCAGCAGCGCAAGACTTCTGGGCACTGAAGCTTTCTTT. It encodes CASSARLLGTEAFF.

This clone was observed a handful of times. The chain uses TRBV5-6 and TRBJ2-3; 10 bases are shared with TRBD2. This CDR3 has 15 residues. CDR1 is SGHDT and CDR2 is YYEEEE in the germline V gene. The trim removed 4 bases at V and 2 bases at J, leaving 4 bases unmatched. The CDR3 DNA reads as TGTGCCAGCAGCCACGGACTAGCGGTCACAGATACGCAGTATTTT. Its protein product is CASSHGLAVTDTQYF.

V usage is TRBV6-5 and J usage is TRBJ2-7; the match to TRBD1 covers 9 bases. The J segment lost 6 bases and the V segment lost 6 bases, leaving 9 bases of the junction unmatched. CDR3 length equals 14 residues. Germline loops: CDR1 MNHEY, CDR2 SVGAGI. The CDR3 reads CASRPTGGRGEQYF. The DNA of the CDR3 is TGTGCCAGCAGACCGACAGGGGGACGTGGCGAGCAGTACTTC.

The CDR3 region has the DNA TGTGCCAGCAGCTTGGAGGGACTAGGAGGAGAGACCCAGTACTTC. Translating gives CASSLEGLGGETQYF. V usage is TRBV5-5 and J usage is TRBJ2-5; 8 bases map to TRBD2. The ends lost 0 bases at V and 4 bases at J; junction bases unmatched: 5. The CDR3 has 15 residues. Looked up from germline, CDR1 is SGHKS and CDR2 is YYEKEE (reference sequence).

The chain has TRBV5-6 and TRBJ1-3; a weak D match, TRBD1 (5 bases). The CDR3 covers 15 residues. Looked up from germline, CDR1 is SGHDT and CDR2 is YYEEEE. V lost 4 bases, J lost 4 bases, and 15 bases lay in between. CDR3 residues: CASSPLWGSGNTIYF. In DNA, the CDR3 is TGTGCCAGCAGCCCCCTCTGGGGCTCGGGAAACACCATATATTTT.

Written as DNA, the CDR3 is TGCGCCAGCAGCGATAGGACTAGCGGAACCTACGAGCAGTACTTC. Amino acid sequence: CASSDRTSGTYEQYF. The genes are TRBV4-1 and TRBJ2-7; 10 bases are shared with TRBD2. The germline V gene encodes CDR1 MGHRA and CDR2 YSYEKL. With V trimmed by 5 bases and J by 2 bases, 6 bases remained unmatched. This CDR3 region has 15 residues.